Here is one T cell receptor (beta chain) with its context. This clone's antigen is unknown. No much larger clone exists at a distance of one base, and base qualities are not known. V has 3 bases trimmed and J has 1 base trimmed; junction bases matching no gene number 9. The cysteine opens and the phenylalanine closes a CDR3 of 18 amino acids. Only the CDR3 portion is preserved as DNA: 54 bases, with reading frame beginning at the first base. Looking up the germline V gene (reference sequence) yields CDR1 SGHNT and CDR2 YYREEE. These data originate in a study of blood T cell repertoires in COVID-19 (dated by TCRdb to about 2020). Some background on the complete study: Collaborator samples came from the United States, Italy and Spain and covered acute and convalescent phases of COVID-19. The prospective study material was composed of cDNA or gDNA derived from T cells, B-cell-depleted T cells, or PBMCs. Where HLA class I and class II types were available, the types were taken from metadata supplied by the sample provider, not from assay-based typing. Samples came from the ongoing ImmuneRACE study (first 160 participants) plus 1,254 subjects from 6 global collaborators. A freely available public database, intended as a resource for researchers studying the immune response to SARS-CoV-2, is where the repertoires were released. Subjects who had been exposed to COVID-19, were actively infected with it, or had recovered from it provided the deeply sampled blood TCRbeta repertoires that made up the dataset. Sample metadata almost always included a de-identified subject ID, COVID-19 status, age in years and sex. Study-wide findings and limitations: The quantity of clinical and demographic metadata differed by source and by participant and was supplied without curation.

Each collaborating institution followed its own protocols to collect whole blood in K2EDTA tubes. For TCRbeta analysis, collaborator samples were shipped as frozen whole blood, as isolated PBMCs, or as DNA extracted from either sample type. The immunoSEQ Assay, a bias-controlled multiplex PCR, was used to amplify TCRbeta CDR3 regions from genomic DNA. Per the authors' processing: Nucleated cell counts per sample were estimated from amplification of reference gene primers within the assay. Sequence reads were collapsed and filtered to measure the absolute abundance of every unique TCRbeta CDR3 rearrangement. For each sample, productive Simpson clonality was calculated by taking the square root of Simpson's diversity index across productive rearrangements. The source is immuneACCESS, and TCRdb retained only in-frame sequences with V and J called. Part of the clones is not carried over; for the studies checked, unresolved V genes explain less than half of this, and the remainder is unexplained. V and J calls and clone size are as listed in that table; D and trimming were resolved from the DNA. This sample has 75,000 to 80,000 clones in its table, and around 89% of those were observed once. The leading ten clones occupy 7% to 10% of the sample.

The V gene is TRBV5-4 and the J gene is TRBJ2-3; 12 bases in between match TRBD1. Sequenced sample: peripheral blood. The source of this sequence is a human donor in a cohort sampled during active COVID-19. The sequence in DNA is TGTGCCAGCAGCTGGGGGGGACAGGGGGCAGATGGCACAGATACGCAGTATTTT. Its coded protein is CASSWGGQGADGTDTQYF.